Below, one T cell receptor (beta chain) is given with its context. The sample comes from a study of blood T cell repertoires in COVID-19. Measured with immunoSEQ multiplex PCR; TCRdb has only the in-frame clones, and not every one. Among 350,000 to 400,000 clones listed, roughly 90% were seen once. The clonotype was recovered from a woman aged 25-40 years with acute COVID-19. The material sequenced was PBMCs or T cells enriched from blood (not recorded which).

The CDR3 DNA reads TGCGCCAGCAGCCCCGATTGGGGCTCCATCTCTGGAAACACCATATATTTT. As protein: CASSPDWGSISGNTIYF. The V gene is TRBV5-1, the J gene TRBJ1-3, with D possibly being TRBD1 (5 bases). This CDR3 comprises 17 residues. Per the germline V gene, CDR1 is SGHRS and CDR2 is YFSETQ. Trimming took 4 bases from V and 0 from J, leaving 17 bases between them.